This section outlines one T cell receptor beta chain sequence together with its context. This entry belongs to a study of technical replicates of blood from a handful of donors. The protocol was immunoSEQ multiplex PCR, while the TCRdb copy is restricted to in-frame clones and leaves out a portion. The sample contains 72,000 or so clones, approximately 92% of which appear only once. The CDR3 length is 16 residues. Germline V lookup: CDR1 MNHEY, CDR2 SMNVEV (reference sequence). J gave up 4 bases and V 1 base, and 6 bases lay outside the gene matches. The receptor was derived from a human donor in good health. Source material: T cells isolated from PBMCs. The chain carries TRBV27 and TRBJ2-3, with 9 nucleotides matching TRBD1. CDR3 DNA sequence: TGTGCCAGCAGTTTATTCGGGACAGGGATGTCAGATACGCAGTATTTT. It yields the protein CASSLFGTGMSDTQYF.